This section outlines one TCR beta chain sequence together with its context. Its specificity is unknown. With a much larger clone just one base away, this may be a read error. The study isolated at least 6 million PBMCs from each sample. The CDR3 consists of 17 residues. Trimming cost V 0 bases and J 1 base, with 16 bases left between them. Germline CDR1 and CDR2: SGHRS and YFSETQ. This entry belongs to a study of blood T cells in healthy people across ages. Study-wide findings and caveats: Per million T cells, TCR beta diversity dropped roughly linearly as age increased.

A second PCR, run for about 7 to 11 cycles, used a sample-barcoded 5' primer plus a J-beta primer mix. A 12-random-nucleotide template-switch adaptor tagged each cDNA molecule. TCRdb re-derived calls from the 5' RACE reads in MiXCR, one entry per CDR3 protein. The sample comprises 590,000 or so distinct CDR3 sequences, about 30% of which are singletons, and about a sixth rests with the top ten. This TCR came from a woman of 80 years or more in good health. The sample taken for sequencing was blood. The genes are TRBV5-1 and TRBJ2-5; no firm D call. The CDR3 loop is CASSLGRPGFFQETQYF. The CDR3 nucleotides read TGCGCCAGCAGCTTGGGCCGTCCAGGTTTCTTCCAAGAGACCCAGTACTTC.